The rows below give T cell receptor beta chains drawn from one sample of a study of blood T cell repertoires in COVID-19. The repertoire was sequenced with immunoSEQ multiplex PCR; TCRdb's copy has only in-frame clones and lacks some. The sample records some 190,000 clones, roughly 84% being singletons. Sequencing was carried out using PBMCs or T cells enriched from blood (not recorded which). The receptors derive from a woman in her 30s who had recovered from COVID-19. The CDR3 runs from the conserved cysteine through the conserved F or W.

CDR3aa	j_gene	v_gene
CASSLQGSYGYTF	TRBJ1-2	TRBV28
CASSPRPSGGETQYF	TRBJ2-5	TRBV18
CASSLFQSNTGELFF	TRBJ2-2	TRBV28
CASSYPMGQGSTEAFF	TRBJ1-1	TRBV6-2/TRBV6-3
CASSGTGVWMNTEAFF	TRBJ1-1	TRBV19
CASSLTAGGVLTDTQYF	TRBJ2-3	TRBV7-3
CSVGQGARETQYF	TRBJ2-5	TRBV29-1
CSVEVVGTPGKQYF	TRBJ2-7	TRBV29-1
CATVDLGGESYGYTF	TRBJ1-2	TRBV10-3
CSVDEGQGARETQYF	TRBJ2-5	TRBV29-1
CSVEGLAGRNEQFF	TRBJ2-1	TRBV29-1
CASSLDPGQGARDF	TRBJ2-5	TRBV5-1
CAWSGLPGSTNEKLFF	TRBJ1-4	TRBV30
CASILGGSNQPQHF	TRBJ1-5	TRBV28
CASSLASGQGAHEQYF	TRBJ2-7	TRBV11-2
CASSPGLAVSYEQYF	TRBJ2-7	TRBV14
CATSDGWENQPQHF	TRBJ1-5	TRBV24-1
CSVVTSGRARQFF	TRBJ2-1	TRBV29-1
CASSQEASGGYNEQFF	TRBJ2-1	TRBV4-1
CASSLSPLTDTQYF	TRBJ2-3	TRBV28
CASSILDRVRTGELFF	TRBJ2-2	TRBV21-1
CASSRRTSQTHEQFF	TRBJ2-1	TRBV3-1/TRBV3-2
CASSPPTGGGNTEAFF	TRBJ1-1	TRBV3-1/TRBV3-2
CASSYQQGTNYGYTF	TRBJ1-2	TRBV6-5
CATSDFLNYGYTF	TRBJ1-2	TRBV24-1
CASSQGSPGTQYF	TRBJ2-5	TRBV12-3/TRBV12-4
CASSKSGGSYNEQFF	TRBJ2-1	TRBV6-2/TRBV6-3
CASSFGGDKHTDTQYF	TRBJ2-3	TRBV5-8
CASSLTSDLNSYNEQFF	TRBJ2-1	TRBV27
CASTSRGGLLDGYTF	TRBJ1-2	TRBV21-1
CASSYNGEVKLFF	TRBJ1-4	TRBV6-6
CASSFGGTTATNEKLFF	TRBJ1-4	TRBV28
CASRARMTGPNTEAFF	TRBJ1-1	TRBV11-1
CASSLDGLRSGNTIYF	TRBJ1-3	TRBV5-1
CASGSGRAQPEQFF	TRBJ2-1	TRBV12-5
CASSYGPEAFF	TRBJ1-1	TRBV7-2
CASSPLTGGTEQFF	TRBJ2-1	TRBV5-1
CASSLGGGLNSPLHF	TRBJ1-6	TRBV7-2
CASSQDTRSSGNTIYF	TRBJ1-3	TRBV3-1/TRBV3-2
CASSVEDSNNQPQHF	TRBJ1-5	TRBV9
CASSHAQGQVRNQPQHF	TRBJ1-5	TRBV4-2
CAWSVQTISSNQPQHF	TRBJ1-5	TRBV30
CASSYTRASNEQFF	TRBJ2-1	TRBV5-8
CASGPWDTYYGYTF	TRBJ1-2	TRBV12-5
CASSAEGVGNEKLFF	TRBJ1-4	TRBV5-1
CASSIAGTSGWRRETQYF	TRBJ2-5	TRBV28
CASSSNRGAGEQFF	TRBJ2-1	TRBV5-1
CATSPTRNYGYTF	TRBJ1-2	TRBV15
CASSPSTSGQSSYNEQFF	TRBJ2-1	TRBV5-1
CASSQERGPLHF	TRBJ1-6	TRBV4-2
CASSLMAGGTEAFF	TRBJ1-1	TRBV7-9
CASSLAVAQPYGYTF	TRBJ1-2	TRBV7-2
CATSTPPRESRTDTQYF	TRBJ2-3	TRBV15
CASNSNTDTQYF	TRBJ2-3	TRBV7-8
CAISIGTSGGYQETQYF	TRBJ2-5	TRBV10-3
CASSPPTGVPQHF	TRBJ1-5	TRBV18